Below, 20 T cell receptor beta chains from the same sample are listed, as sequenced in a study of T cell repertoires in cytomegalovirus infection. TCRdb ran MiXCR on the reads and lists one entry per CDR3 protein. Of 150,000 to 180,000 distinct CDR3 sequences listed, about 20% were seen once; the top ten hold approximately 9.9%. Sample: PBMCs. These receptors were collected from a human donor in good health (CMV status not recorded). Some clones in this sample may be carry-over from other donors' samples.

This clonotype was seen at least ten times. The CDR3 protein is CASSSDRPGEQYF. The CDR3 DNA follows: TGTGCCAGCAGCTCGGACAGGCCCGGCGAGCAGTACTTC. The chain has TRBV7-9 and TRBJ2-7, with 7 bases aligning to TRBD1. CDR3 size: 13 residues. Germline-derived CDR1 and CDR2 are SEHNR and FQNEAQ (reference sequence). The junction had 6 bases not matched to a gene; V was cut back by 4 bases and J by 6 bases.

The chain has TRBV7-2 and TRBJ2-4, with 7 nucleotides matching TRBD2. CDR3 size: 15 residues. After removal of 5 bases from V and 6 bases from J, the junction contained 10 bases not matched to a gene. CDR1 and CDR2 from the germline V gene are SGHTA and FQGNSA. CDR3 nucleotide sequence: TGTGCCAGCAGCAATAGAGCGGGGAGCACAAACATTCAGTACTTC. It codes for CASSNRAGSTNIQYF.

There are many counts of this clonotype. The rearrangement joins TRBV7-2 to TRBJ1-3, with unresolved D. CDR1 SGHTA and CDR2 FQGNSA come from the germline V gene. The CDR3 has 15 amino acids. Trimming shortened V by 1 base and J by 2 bases, and 9 bases separated the two germline ends. This chain's CDR3 is CASSLVPEPGNTIYF. The CDR3 coding sequence is TGTGCCAGCAGCTTAGTGCCCGAACCTGGAAACACCATATATTTT. The full variable domain, in which reference TRBV7-2 and TRBJ1-3 provide the parts outside the CDR3, is GAGVSQSPSNKVTEKGKDVELRCDPISGHTALYWYRQSLGQGLEFLIYFQGNSAPDKSGLPSDRFSAERTGGSVSTLTIQRTQQEDSAVYLCASSLVPEPGNTIYFGEGSWLTVV.

This clonotype was recorded many times. The V gene is TRBV7-8, the J gene TRBJ2-5; D remains unclear. Trimming cost V 5 bases and J 5 bases, with 18 bases left between them. The CDR3 has 15 amino acids. Germline lookup yields CDR1 SGHVS and CDR2 FQNEAQ. The CDR3 nucleotides read TGTGCCAGCAGCCCCAGAGACACTCCCTCGGAGACCCAGTACTTC. This gives the protein CASSPRDTPSETQYF.

The rearrangement joins TRBV27 to TRBJ1-1; D unclear. V shed 2 bases and J shed 0 bases, with 13 bases lying between them. Germline loops: CDR1 MNHEY, CDR2 SMNVEV (reference sequence). CDR3 size: 16 residues. The CDR3: CASSLSGGKMNTEAFF. CDR3 nucleotides: TGTGCCAGCAGTTTAAGCGGTGGCAAAATGAACACTGAAGCTTTCTTT.

This clonotype was found many times. V and J are TRBV7-2 and TRBJ2-1, with TRBD2 matching over 11 bases. This CDR3 contains 14 residues. Trimming took 2 bases from V and 7 from J; bases not matched to a gene: 1. Per germline, CDR1 SGHTA and CDR2 FQGNSA. CDR3 in DNA: TGTGCCAGCAGCTTAAGACTAGCGGGGAATGAGCAGTTCTTC. This codes for CASSLRLAGNEQFF.

The rearrangement uses TRBV5-6 and TRBJ1-1; 8 bases align to TRBD1. The germline CDR1 and CDR2 sequences are SGHDT and YYEEEE. The CDR3 length is 13 residues. Losses at the gene ends were 4 bases for V and 4 bases for J; bases not matched to a gene: 3. CDR3 sequence: CASSRTGLTEAFF. The CDR3 region has the DNA TGTGCCAGCAGCCGGACAGGGCTCACTGAAGCTTTCTTT.

The V gene is TRBV28, the J gene TRBJ1-1; 7 nucleotides line up with TRBD1. Trimming removed 6 bases from V and 6 bases from J; junction bases left unmatched: 10. The length of the CDR3 is 14 residues. Germline-derived CDR1 and CDR2 are MDHEN and SYDVKM. In DNA, the CDR3 is TGTGCCAGCAGCGAGACAGGGACGGGACCTGAAGCTTTCTTT. It is translated as CASSETGTGPEAFF.

The J gene is TRBJ2-3, the V gene TRBV28; 10 nucleotides line up with TRBD2. V shed 6 bases, J shed 1 base, and the junction held 7 bases outside the gene matches. CDR3 length: 16 amino acids. Germline V gene lookup returns CDR1 MDHEN and CDR2 SYDVKM. The DNA for the CDR3 is TGTGCCAGCAGCCCCGCCGGGACTAGCGGCACAGATACGCAGTATTTT. Its protein is CASSPAGTSGTDTQYF.

This clonotype was detected a few times. The chain combines TRBV28 with TRBJ1-2; no firm D call. V was cut by 7 bases and J by 6 bases, with 12 bases left in between. The V gene's germline CDR1 is MDHEN and CDR2 SYDVKM. The CDR3 covers 12 residues. CDR3 in amino acids: CASTPRHHGYTF. The CDR3 nucleotides are TGTGCCAGCACCCCTCGACACCATGGCTACACCTTC.

At least ten counts were recorded for this clonotype. This sequence joins TRBV12-3 or TRBV12-4 and TRBJ2-1, with 7 bases lining up with TRBD2. CDR3 length: 13 residues. Trimming cost V 1 base and J 7 bases; bases outside gene matches: 1. DNA of the CDR3: TGTGCCAGCAGTTTAGGGGAGGGAAATGAGCAGTTCTTC. Protein product: CASSLGEGNEQFF.

This clonotype occurred a few times. The chain has TRBV27 and TRBJ2-7, with 9 positions matching TRBD1. This CDR3 contains 14 residues. V lost 0 bases to trimming and J lost 3 bases; unmatched junction nucleotides: 0. CDR1 is MNHEY, CDR2 SMNVEV, per germline (reference sequence). Written as DNA, the CDR3 is TGTGCCAGCAGTTTATCGGACAGGGGCTACGAGCAGTACTTC. Translating gives CASSLSDRGYEQYF.

This clonotype was seen only once. V usage is TRBV29-1 and J usage is TRBJ2-7, with D unclear. Trimming took 4 bases from V and 7 from J, leaving 17 bases between them. The CDR3 length is 13 residues. The germline gives CDR1 SQVTM, CDR2 ANQGSEA. The CDR3 protein is CSVASLTGREQYF. CDR3 sequence (DNA): TGCAGCGTTGCCTCTCTCACCGGGCGAGAGCAGTACTTC.

There are many counts of this clonotype. This chain connects TRBV6-6 to TRBJ1-5, with TRBD1 identical over 7 bases. With 5 bases clipped from V and 0 bases from J, the junction kept 4 bases outside the gene matches. From germline, CDR1 is MNHNY and CDR2 SVGAGI (reference sequence). The CDR3 has 15 residues. The CDR3 protein is CASSNRGNSNQPQHF. The CDR3 coding sequence is TGTGCCAGCAGTAACAGGGGAAATAGCAATCAGCCCCAGCATTTT.

The chain is built from TRBV20-1 and TRBJ1-1, with TRBD1 matching over 7 bases. J gave up 10 bases and V 3 bases, and 11 bases lay outside the gene matches. From germline, CDR1 is DFQATT and CDR2 SNEGSKA (reference sequence). There are 13 residues in the CDR3. The CDR3 nucleotides are TGCAGTGCTAGGGAGGGGACAGCTTCTGGAGCTTTCTTT. This sequence encodes CSAREGTASGAFF.

This clonotype was counted a few times. This sequence joins TRBV4-3 and TRBJ2-2; D is unresolved. Deletions cut 1 base from V and 5 bases from J, with 11 bases between. The length of the CDR3 is 15 residues. The germline V gene encodes CDR1 LGHNA and CDR2 YSLEER. CDR3 nucleotide sequence: TGCGCCAGCAGCCAAGCTACCAAGGGAACCGGGGAGCTGTTTTTT. Its protein product is CASSQATKGTGELFF.

In its sample, this clonotype was seen a few times. V is TRBV6-6 and J is TRBJ2-5, with 8 nucleotides matching TRBD2. The CDR3 has 17 residues. V was pared by 5 bases and J by 0 bases, with 11 bases of the junction left unmatched. Germline CDR1 is MNHNY and CDR2 is SVGAGI (reference sequence). The CDR3, as DNA: TGTGCCAGCAGTAGGGGTTTTAGCGGGAATAACCAAGAGACCCAGTACTTC. Translating it yields CASSRGFSGNNQETQYF.

This clonotype was observed a few times. V and J are TRBV27 and TRBJ1-4, with 7 bases matching TRBD1. The germline gives CDR1 MNHEY, CDR2 SMNVEV (reference sequence). Unmatched junction bases numbered 9, after V lost 4 bases and J lost 7 bases. This CDR3 comprises 15 residues. The CDR3 loop is CASSSTGARGEKLFF. The CDR3 bases are TGTGCCAGCAGTTCTACAGGGGCGAGGGGTGAAAAACTGTTTTTT.

This clonotype was found a few times. The genes are TRBV28 and TRBJ2-7, with a weak D call TRBD2 (6 bases). Between the trimmed V and J ends, which lost 5 bases and 6 bases, there was a span of 11 bases. Germline V gene sequence: CDR1 MDHEN, CDR2 SYDVKM. This CDR3 is built from 12 residues. For the CDR3, the DNA is TGTGCCAGCAGTATTTCTAGCGCCGAGCAGTACTTC. As protein: CASSISSAEQYF.

A few counts support this clonotype. The rearrangement joins TRBV27 to TRBJ1-1, with 10 bases aligning to TRBD1. V gave up 5 bases and J gave up 0 bases; unmatched junction bases: 3. The germline V gene has CDR1 MNHEY and CDR2 SMNVEV (reference sequence). The CDR3 sequence is 15 residues long. This CDR3 is CASSDRGQMNTEAFF. CDR3 in DNA: TGTGCCAGCAGTGACAGGGGGCAAATGAACACTGAAGCTTTCTTT.